This paragraph reports one T cell receptor beta chain. Its matching antigen is unknown. Assay: immunoSEQ multiplex PCR; the TCRdb copy retains only in-frame clones and omits some. The sample holds about 150,000 clones, about 88% seen once. This record belongs to a study of T cell responses to AZD1222 COVID-19 vaccine. Study outcomes and limitations: AZD1222 recipients seropositive at baseline numbered only six. With dominance at 160-218 and 743-854, vaccine-associated CD4 TCRs spanned spike.

Looked up from germline, CDR1 is SGHNT and CDR2 is YYREEE (reference sequence). This CDR3 has 15 amino acids. V was trimmed by 4 bases and J by 4 bases, leaving 15 bases between them. This chain links TRBV5-4 with TRBJ1-3; tentative D call: TRBD1 (6 bases). This TCR was sampled from an adult who had recovered from COVID-19. This specimen was peripheral blood, taken after recovery from COVID-19. The CDR3 loop is CASSDGWGPGNTIYF. The CDR3 coding sequence is TGTGCCAGCAGCGATGGTTGGGGGCCAGGAAACACCATATATTTT.